This entry lists 24 T cell receptor beta chains sequenced from one sample in a study of human T cells and chemical hapten exposure. TCRdb re-called the RACE reads through MiXCR, storing one row per CDR3 protein. The sample gives around 120,000 distinct CDR3 sequences, approximately 12% of which show up once; 2.5% to 3.5% is in the top ten. Time point described: pre-sensitization, week 0. Stated treatment: therapeutic diphenylcyclopropenone sensitization with weekly scalp DPC. The specimen was whole blood, collected in connection with sensitization to the hapten diphenylcyclopropenone (DPC). The receptors stem from a young woman with alopecia areata. Some clones in this sample may be carry-over from other donors' samples.

This clonotype occurred many times. This sequence joins TRBV3-1 and TRBJ1-1, with D uncertain. This CDR3 is 15 amino acids long. Germline V gene data show CDR1 as LGHDT and CDR2 as YNNKEL (reference sequence). Trimming left V 0 bases short and J 1 base short, with 9 bases between. The chain's CDR3 is CASSQDGSRNTEAFF. CDR3 bases: TGTGCCAGCAGCCAAGATGGAAGTAGGAACACTGAAGCTTTCTTT.

This clonotype was observed a few times. The J gene is TRBJ2-3, the V gene TRBV27; tentative D call: TRBD2 (6 bases). This CDR3 contains 15 residues. With 5 bases removed from V and 6 bases from J, the gap between germline ends came to 18 bases. Germline V gives CDR1 MNHEY, CDR2 SMNVEV (reference sequence). The CDR3 loop is CASSKGLAEGDTQYF. Here the CDR3 DNA reads TGTGCCAGCAGTAAGGGACTGGCCGAAGGGGATACGCAGTATTTT.

The rearrangement joins TRBV14 to TRBJ2-3; D may correspond to TRBD1 or TRBD2 (5 bases each). Germline CDR1 is SGHDN and CDR2 is FVKESK. V shed 3 bases and J shed 1 base, with 11 bases lying between them. The CDR3 extends over 15 amino acids. CDR3 in DNA: TGTGCCAGCAGCCAGGACGGGGCCGGCACAGATACGCAGTATTTT. Its protein product is CASSQDGAGTDTQYF.

The V and J genes are TRBV6-5 and TRBJ1-6, with D possibly TRBD1 on 6 matching bases. Germline V gene lookup returns CDR1 MNHEY and CDR2 SVGAGI. V lost 11 bases and J lost 3, with 11 bases in between. CDR3 size: 13 residues. The CDR3 nucleotides read TGTGCCGCCACACAGGGCTATAATTCACCCCTCCACTTT. The encoded protein is CAATQGYNSPLHF.

The V gene is TRBV6-2 or TRBV6-3, the J gene TRBJ2-7; TRBD1 matches 7 bases. The CDR3 is made up of 12 amino acids. The germline V gene has CDR1 MNHEY and CDR2 SVGEGT. V dropped 10 bases and J dropped 7; count of bases not matched to a gene: 10. The CDR3 here is CAIGQALWEQYF. The CDR3 bases are TGTGCCATCGGACAGGCTCTTTGGGAGCAGTACTTC.

A note on this clonotype: Since a much larger clone is just one base distant, this may be a read error. This sequence joins TRBV28 and TRBJ1-1; D gene uncertain. The CDR3 spans 11 residues. Germline values: CDR1 MDHEN, CDR2 SYDVKM. V was shortened by 7 bases and J by 3 bases, with 6 bases between the two germline ends. The CDR3: CASNPDTEAFF. In nucleotides, the CDR3 is TGTGCCAGCAACCCGGACACTGAAGCTTTCTTT.

A note on this clonotype: It may be a read error: a sequence one base away is much more abundant. The chain recombines TRBV7-2 with TRBJ2-2; either TRBD1 or TRBD2 may fit D (5 bases each). This CDR3 is 14 amino acids long. In germline, CDR1 is SGHTA, CDR2 FQGNSA. CDR3 sequence reads: CASSLGAGDGEPFF. The CDR3 region has the DNA TGTGCCAGCAGCTTAGGGGCCGGGGACGGGGAGCCGTTTTTT.

In its sample, this clonotype was seen many times. The chain combines TRBV12-3 or TRBV12-4 with TRBJ2-2; D is uncertain. The length of the CDR3 is 10 residues. Trimming shortened V by 6 bases and J by 8 bases, and 4 bases separated the two germline ends. The CDR3 sequence is CASSGGELFF. CDR3 DNA: TGTGCCAGCAGCGGAGGGGAGCTGTTTTTT.

This clonotype was seen a few times. The chain combines TRBV27 with TRBJ2-3; no reliable D call. The CDR3 is 15 residues long. Germline CDR1 is MNHEY and CDR2 is SMNVEV (reference sequence). V shed 5 bases and J shed 0 bases, with 12 bases lying between them. CDR3 coding DNA: TGTGCCAGCAGTCCACTGACACCCAGCACAGATACGCAGTATTTT. Translating it yields CASSPLTPSTDTQYF.

The V gene is TRBV29-1, the J gene TRBJ1-2; 8 bases line up with TRBD1. The germline gives CDR1 SQVTM, CDR2 ANQGSEA. This CDR3 spans 13 amino acids. Trimming cost V 6 bases and J 4 bases; bases outside gene matches: 7. CDR3 DNA sequence: TGCAGCGTCCTTGACAGGGGATTCTATGGCTACACCTTC. Translated: CSVLDRGFYGYTF.

This clonotype was seen ten or more times. This sequence joins TRBV18 and TRBJ2-1; 7 bases are shared with TRBD2. CDR3 length: 12 amino acids. The V segment lost 2 bases and the J segment 9 bases; nucleotides outside the gene matches: 1. Per the germline V gene, CDR1 is KGHSH and CDR2 is LQKENI. The CDR3 region has the DNA TGTGCCAGCTCACCAGGGGGGGGTGAGCAGTTCTTC. Its translation is CASSPGGGEQFF.

The V gene is TRBV5-6, the J gene TRBJ2-5; no clear D gene. Germline assignment: CDR1 SGHDT and CDR2 YYEEEE. The length of the CDR3 is 11 residues. V was trimmed by 4 bases and J by 7 bases, leaving 8 bases between them. CDR3 nucleotides: TGTGCCAGCAGCAGCACCGGGACCCAGTACTTC. Amino acids: CASSSTGTQYF. The full variable domain, with the rest looked up from reference TRBV5-6 and TRBJ2-5, is DAGVTQSPTHLIKTRGQQVTLRCSPKSGHDTVSWYQQALGQGPQFIFQYYEEEERQRGNFPDRFSGHQFPNYSSELNVNALLLGDSALYLCASSSTGTQYFGPGTRLLVL.

In its sample, this clonotype was seen a few times. The chain joins TRBV25-1 to TRBJ2-1; weak D call: TRBD1 (6 bases). The CDR3 is made up of 13 amino acids. V was trimmed by 7 bases and J by 6 bases, leaving 13 bases between them. CDR1 is MGHDK and CDR2 is SYGVNS in the germline V gene. The CDR3 sequence is CASTLRGFNEQFF. DNA for the CDR3: TGTGCCAGCACTCTTAGGGGGTTCAATGAGCAGTTCTTC.

J is TRBJ1-3 and V is TRBV20-1; no definite D call. The V gene's germline CDR1 is DFQATT and CDR2 SNEGSKA (reference sequence). The germline V and J ends were trimmed by 4 bases and 0 bases, with 10 bases remaining between them. This CDR3 is built from 14 residues. CDR3 sequence: CSAKMGNSGNTIYF. CDR3 nucleotides: TGCAGTGCTAAGATGGGGAACTCTGGAAACACCATATATTTT.

This clonotype showed up just a few times. This sequence joins TRBV4-3 and TRBJ2-3, with D perhaps matching TRBD1 or TRBD2 (5 bases each). CDR1 and CDR2 (germline): LGHNA, YSLEER. V gave up 4 bases and J gave up 4 bases, with 12 bases separating them. The CDR3 has 14 residues. CDR3 loop: CASSRDEGSDTQYF. The CDR3 region has the DNA TGCGCCAGCAGCCGGGACGAGGGCTCAGATACGCAGTATTTT.

V gene TRBV4-3 combines with J gene TRBJ1-5; the D is unclear. The CDR3 runs 15 residues. In germline, CDR1 is LGHNA, CDR2 YSLEER. Trimming cost V 4 bases and J 3 bases, with 13 bases left between them. CDR3 DNA sequence: TGCGCCAGCAGCCCCGGCAGGACTTTCAATCAGCCCCAGCATTTT. This gives the protein CASSPGRTFNQPQHF.

The chain uses TRBV7-2 and TRBJ2-5; no clear D gene. Germline values: CDR1 SGHTA, CDR2 FQGNSA. Deletions cut 3 bases from V and 2 bases from J, with 7 bases between. The CDR3 consists of 13 residues. The CDR3 is CASSLFRQETQYF. The CDR3 DNA reads as TGTGCCAGCAGCTTGTTCAGGCAAGAGACCCAGTACTTC.

This clonotype was detected many times. The chain carries TRBV9 and TRBJ2-3, with TRBD2 as a possible D gene (5 bases). This CDR3 has 18 amino acids. Trimming took 0 bases from V and 7 from J, leaving 24 bases between them. Germline CDR1 and CDR2: SGDLS and YYNGEE. In nucleotides, the CDR3 is TGTGCCAGCAGCGTAGCGTCCGGTAGCGAACCTGGTTTTAATACGCAGTATTTT. It encodes CASSVASGSEPGFNTQYF.

The rearrangement links TRBV28 to TRBJ1-1, with D unclear. The CDR3 covers 14 residues. Germline V gives CDR1 MDHEN, CDR2 SYDVKM. V shed 3 bases and J shed 8 bases, with 16 bases lying between them. The CDR3, as DNA: TGTGCCAGCAGTTTTCGAGGGTCGTTGACAGAAGCTTTCTTT. It is translated as CASSFRGSLTEAFF.

This clonotype was counted many times. The chain links TRBV6-6 to TRBJ2-2; 14 nucleotides agree with TRBD2. This CDR3 is built from 20 residues. The ends lost 0 bases at V and 5 bases at J; junction bases unmatched: 11. CDR1 and CDR2 (germline): MNHNY, SVGAGI (reference sequence). CDR3 in amino acids: CASSYSRTSGGKVETGELFF. The CDR3 nucleotides read TGTGCCAGCAGTTACTCTCGGACTAGCGGGGGGAAGGTGGAAACCGGGGAGCTGTTTTTT.

This clonotype has just a few counts. J is TRBJ2-4 and V is TRBV4-1; 7 bases are a match to TRBD2. The CDR3 loop spans 16 amino acids. J was trimmed by 4 bases and V by 1 base; bases with no gene match: 7. Per the germline V gene, CDR1 is MGHRA and CDR2 is YSYEKL. For the CDR3, the DNA is TGCGCCAGCAGCCAAGCCGGGACTATCCTTAAAAACATTCAGTACTTC. Its translation: CASSQAGTILKNIQYF.

Only a few counts were recorded for this clonotype. The chain carries TRBV20-1 and TRBJ1-3; D unclear. The CDR3 consists of 15 residues. Germline V lookup: CDR1 DFQATT, CDR2 SNEGSKA (reference sequence). Trimming pared 6 bases from V and 0 bases from J, leaving 15 bases between. The CDR3 region is CSAIGRMGSGNTIYF. CDR3 nucleotide sequence: TGCAGTGCAATCGGACGGATGGGCTCTGGAAACACCATATATTTT.

This clonotype came up many times. The chain combines TRBV20-1 with TRBJ2-7; no firm D call. The CDR3 extends over 12 amino acids. Germline lookup yields CDR1 DFQATT and CDR2 SNEGSKA (reference sequence). V was clipped by 3 bases and J by 9 bases, with 15 bases between them. The CDR3 protein is CSARASGVPQYF. The CDR3 nucleotides read TGCAGTGCTAGGGCTAGTGGGGTCCCGCAGTACTTC.

The chain has TRBV2 and TRBJ2-4; 11 bases are shared with TRBD2. Germline trimming cut 2 bases from V and 4 bases from J; bases unmatched to any gene: 7. Germline-derived CDR1 and CDR2 are SNHLY and FYNNEI. The CDR3 runs 17 residues. CDR3 in DNA: TGTGCCAGCAGTGAAAATGCGGCTAGCGGGGGGAAAAACATTCAGTACTTC. Translated: CASSENAASGGKNIQYF.